This passage covers 31 T cell receptor beta chains from one sample sequenced in a study of T cells in Graves' hyperthyroidism and ophthalmopathy. Amplification of TCR beta CDR3 regions used RNA as the template. Researchers ran a first-round RT-PCR on the TCR CDR3 using the HTBI primer set. One entry per CDR3 protein results from TCRdb running MiXCR on the multiplex PCR reads. Among approximately 600,000 distinct CDR3 sequences listed, under 25% were seen once. Sample: blood. The receptors come from a man aged 25 to 40 with Graves' ophthalmopathy.

This clonotype has more than one count but fewer than ten. The chain is built from TRBV5-4 and TRBJ2-2, with D possibly being TRBD2 (5 bases). The CDR3 consists of 13 residues. Per the germline V gene, CDR1 is SGHNT and CDR2 is YYREEE (reference sequence). V shed 1 base and J shed 8 bases, with 9 bases lying between them. The CDR3 protein is CASSLPGSGELFF. The CDR3 nucleotides read TGTGCCAGCAGCTTGCCGGGGTCGGGGGAGCTGTTTTTT.

This clonotype appeared a few times. The rearrangement links TRBV4-3 to TRBJ2-3; 7 nucleotides line up with TRBD1. This CDR3 has 14 amino acids. Germline CDR1 is LGHNA and CDR2 is YSLEER. V was pared by 6 bases and J by 4 bases, with 7 bases of the junction left unmatched. The CDR3 coding sequence is TGCGCCAGCAGTCTCCCGGGACAGTCAGATACGCAGTATTTT. It yields the protein CASSLPGQSDTQYF.

Comments on this clonotype: One junction end does not reproduce the germline sequence, and a read error may be involved. The chain combines TRBV2 with TRBJ1-4; D gene unclear. The length of the CDR3 is 16 residues. From germline, CDR1 is SNHLY and CDR2 FYNNEI. CDR3 nucleotide sequence: TGTGCCAGCAGCGAAGGGTTTGAGACGGTGAATGAAAAACTGTTTTTT. Translating gives CASSEGFETVNEKLFF. Variable domain in full (rest from reference TRBV2 and TRBJ1-4): EPEVTQTPSHQVTQMGQEVILRCVPISNHLYFYWYRQILGQKVEFLVSFYNNEISEKSEIFDDQFSVERPDGSNFTLKIRSTKLEDSAMYFCASSEGFETVNEKLFFGSGTQLSVL.

The chain combines TRBV20-1 with TRBJ1-5; 7 nucleotides line up with TRBD1. Germline V CDR1 and CDR2: DFQATT, SNEGSKA (reference sequence). The CDR3 covers 15 residues. The V gene end was trimmed by 2 bases and the J gene end by 4 bases; junction bases not matched to a gene: 8. CDR3 nucleotide sequence: TGCAGTGCTAGACACCCGGGACAGCAGAATCAGCCCCAGCATTTT. It yields the protein CSARHPGQQNQPQHF.

V is TRBV20-1 and J is TRBJ2-7; 7 nucleotides line up with TRBD2. V lost 0 bases to trimming and J lost 0 bases; unmatched junction nucleotides: 8. Germline V gene data show CDR1 as DFQATT and CDR2 as SNEGSKA (reference sequence). The CDR3 is made up of 16 amino acids. The CDR3 reads CSARDGAGDPSYEQYF. The CDR3 DNA reads TGCAGTGCTAGAGATGGGGCGGGAGATCCCTCCTACGAGCAGTACTTC.

The CDR3 here is CASRPPGQGNGYTF. CDR3 nucleotide sequence: TGTGCCAGCAGACCGCCGGGACAGGGAAATGGCTACACCTTC. The V gene is TRBV6-1, the J gene TRBJ1-2, with 9 bases matching TRBD1. Germline CDR1 MNHNS, CDR2 SASEGT. This CDR3 has 14 residues. V dropped 6 bases and J dropped 6; count of bases not matched to a gene: 8.

DNA of the CDR3: TGTGCCAGCTGGGGAGGGGGGGCTGACGGAAACACCATATATTTT. It specifies CASWGGGADGNTIYF. The rearrangement links TRBV6-4 to TRBJ1-3; D is possibly TRBD1 (6 bases). CDR1 and CDR2 (germline): MRHNA, SNTAGT. Trimming shortened V by 8 bases and J by 4 bases, and 18 bases separated the two germline ends. The CDR3 has 15 amino acids.

There are many counts of this clonotype. This CDR3 is CASSLGQGGLEQFF. In DNA, the CDR3 is TGTGCCAGCAGCTTAGGACAGGGGGGTCTTGAGCAGTTCTTC. The chain combines TRBV7-2 with TRBJ2-1, with 9 bases identical to TRBD1. The length of the CDR3 is 14 residues. CDR1 and CDR2 from the germline V gene are SGHTA and FQGNSA. V lost 1 base and J lost 9; bases outside the gene matches: 4.

The chain couples TRBV30 to TRBJ2-3; TRBD1 aligns across 11 bases. Trimming removed 5 bases from V and 3 bases from J; junction bases left unmatched: 4. Germline assignment: CDR1 GTSNPN and CDR2 SVGIG (reference sequence). The CDR3 contains 14 residues. The DNA for the CDR3 is TGTGCCTGGGGACAGGGGGCTGATACAGATACGCAGTATTTT. Protein: CAWGQGADTDTQYF.

The chain recombines TRBV24-1 with TRBJ2-7; D possibly corresponds to TRBD1 (6 bases). V lost 3 bases and J lost 2, with 13 bases in between. The CDR3 is 15 residues long. Per the germline V gene, CDR1 is KGHDR and CDR2 is SFDVKD. CDR3 nucleotide sequence: TGTGCCACCAGTGATCGACAGGCACGGACCTACGAGCAGTACTTC. This encodes CATSDRQARTYEQYF.

The CDR3 DNA follows: TGTGCCAGCAGTTCCCCGGGCGGAATAGCGCCTCGCAAACTCTACGAGCAGTACTTC. Its protein is CASSSPGGIAPRKLYEQYF. V and J are TRBV12-3 or TRBV12-4 and TRBJ2-7; D may be TRBD2 (5 bases). This CDR3 contains 19 residues. V was shortened by 4 bases and J by 3 bases, with 28 bases between the two germline ends.

There are many counts of this clonotype. The J gene is TRBJ2-1, the V gene TRBV6-1, with D unresolved. CDR1 is MNHNS, CDR2 SASEGT, per germline. V was pared by 8 bases and J by 9 bases, with 5 bases between. The CDR3 runs to 9 residues. This chain's CDR3 is CASPSEQFF. In nucleotides, the CDR3 is TGTGCCAGCCCGAGTGAGCAGTTCTTC.

This clonotype was picked up many times. The CDR3 DNA reads TGTGCCAGCAGCTTAGTGACAGGGTTCTTAACGCCCCAGCATTTT. It is translated as CASSLVTGFLTPQHF. The rearrangement uses TRBV7-2 and TRBJ1-5; the match to TRBD1 covers 7 bases. V lost 1 base and J lost 9; bases outside the gene matches: 9. The CDR3 extends over 15 amino acids. Germline values: CDR1 SGHTA, CDR2 FQGNSA.

This clonotype was found a few times. The CDR3 sequence is CASSGTGSYYGYTF. The DNA for the CDR3 is TGTGCCAGCAGCGGGACAGGGTCTTACTATGGCTACACCTTC. This chain uses TRBV9 with TRBJ1-2, with 8 bases that match TRBD1. With V trimmed by 3 bases and J by 3 bases, 4 bases remained unmatched. The CDR3 runs 14 residues. Per the germline V gene, CDR1 is SGDLS and CDR2 is YYNGEE. Full variable domain (outside the CDR3, taken from reference TRBV9 and TRBJ1-2): DSGVTQTPKHLITATGQRVTLRCSPRSGDLSVYWYQQSLDQGLQFLIQYYNGEERAKGNILERFSAQQFPDLHSELNLSSLELGDSALYFCASSGTGSYYGYTFGSGTRLTVV.

A few counts support this clonotype. The rearrangement uses TRBV12-3 or TRBV12-4 and TRBJ2-2; TRBD2 matches 10 bases. J lost 5 bases, V lost 2 bases, and 11 bases had no gene match. This CDR3 contains 18 residues. This CDR3 is CASSLSPLAGVETGELFF. CDR3 in DNA: TGTGCCAGCAGTTTATCCCCGCTAGCGGGAGTGGAAACCGGGGAGCTGTTTTTT.

This chain links TRBV28 with TRBJ2-2; no firm D call. The V gene lost 5 bases and the J gene lost 4 bases, with 8 bases spanning the gap. CDR1 is MDHEN and CDR2 is SYDVKM in the germline V gene. The CDR3 is made up of 13 amino acids. The chain's CDR3 is CASSDKITGELFF. The DNA of the CDR3 is TGTGCCAGCAGTGACAAGATCACCGGGGAGCTGTTTTTT.

There are many counts of this clonotype. The chain employs TRBV2 and TRBJ2-5; D might be TRBD1 (5 bases). The V end was cut by 5 bases, the J end by 2 bases, with 18 bases between. Germline lookup yields CDR1 SNHLY and CDR2 FYNNEI. CDR3 length equals 16 residues. The CDR3: CASSLRADSSQETQYF. In nucleotides, the CDR3 is TGTGCCAGCAGTTTAAGGGCAGACAGCTCTCAAGAGACCCAGTACTTC.

At least ten counts were recorded for this clonotype. The J gene is TRBJ2-1, the V gene TRBV12-3 or TRBV12-4; TRBD2 might be the D (6 bases). V was shortened by 3 bases and J by 7 bases, with 13 bases between the two germline ends. The CDR3 consists of 14 residues. The CDR3 nucleotides read TGTGCCAGCAGTTTCGGTGGGAGGTCAAATGAGCAGTTCTTC. Its protein is CASSFGGRSNEQFF.

This chain links TRBV18 with TRBJ2-1, with D possibly matching TRBD2 (5 bases). This CDR3 comprises 16 residues. Between the trimmed V and J ends, which lost 3 bases and 9 bases, there was a span of 21 bases. In germline, CDR1 is KGHSH, CDR2 LQKENI. DNA for the CDR3: TGTGCCAGCTCACCTTCCGGGCCCGGCGTTGAGGGTGAGCAGTTCTTC. Residues: CASSPSGPGVEGEQFF. Full variable domain (remainder filled in from reference TRBV18 and TRBJ2-1): NAGVMQNPRHLVRRRGQEARLRCSPMKGHSHVYWYRQLPEEGLKFMVYLQKENIIDESGMPKERFSAEFPKEGPSILRIQQVVRGDSAAYFCASSPSGPGVEGEQFFGPGTRLTVL.

This clonotype has more than one count but fewer than ten. An end of the junction differs from the germline gene, which may be a read error. The chain uses TRBV2 and TRBJ1-2; D uncertain. Per germline, CDR1 SNHLY and CDR2 FYNNEI. This CDR3 region has 12 residues. The CDR3 DNA reads as TGTGCCAACAGTGAAAGAGACTATGGCTACACCTTC. It codes for CANSERDYGYTF.

This clonotype has only a few counts. This chain connects TRBV28 to TRBJ2-3; D unclear. The CDR3 has 14 residues. V lost 1 base and J 7 bases, leaving 12 bases between the germline ends. CDR1 is MDHEN and CDR2 is SYDVKM in the germline V gene. The CDR3 DNA reads as TGTGCCAGCAGTTTATCGGCGGACCGAAATACGCAGTATTTT. Translating it yields CASSLSADRNTQYF. The full variable domain, completed using reference TRBV28 and TRBJ2-3, is DVKVTQSSRYLVKRTGEKVFLECVQDMDHENMFWYRQDPGLGLRLIYFSYDVKMKEKGDIPEGYSVSREKKERFSLILESASTNQTSMYLCASSLSADRNTQYFGPGTRLTVL.

This clonotype was detected only a few times. The chain has TRBV20-1 and TRBJ2-1; 11 bases fit TRBD2. This CDR3 is built from 15 residues. CDR1 is DFQATT, CDR2 SNEGSKA, per germline (reference sequence). V dropped 6 bases and J dropped 10; count of bases not matched to a gene: 14. CDR3 bases: TGCAGTGCCACCCGACTAGCGGGACTCATGGGGGAGCAGTTCTTC. Translated, it gives CSATRLAGLMGEQFF.

This clonotype has ten or more counts. At one end the junction does not follow the germline gene, possibly because of a read error. This chain joins TRBV7-7 and TRBJ2-1; 8 nucleotides align to TRBD2. The CDR3 consists of 18 residues. CDR1 is SSHAT, CDR2 FNYEAQ, per germline (reference sequence). CDR3 residues: CASSAPGLAGRSYNEQFF. CDR3 DNA sequence: TGTGCTAGCAGCGCCCCCGGACTAGCCGGAAGGTCCTACAATGAGCAGTTCTTC.

This clonotype was detected a few times. The genes are TRBV6-5 and TRBJ2-1; a possible D gene is TRBD1 (7 bases). Germline CDR1 MNHEY, CDR2 SVGAGI. Trimming took 4 bases from V and 5 from J, leaving 15 bases between them. This CDR3 has 15 amino acids. CDR3 DNA: TGTGCCAGCAGTTCCTCGCCAGGGGGGAACAATGAGCAGTTCTTC. Its protein product is CASSSSPGGNNEQFF.

The chain employs TRBV27 and TRBJ2-7, with TRBD1 matching 7 bases. The CDR3 runs to 15 residues. V was pared by 4 bases and J by 0 bases, with 6 bases of the junction left unmatched. The germline gives CDR1 MNHEY, CDR2 SMNVEV (reference sequence). The CDR3: CASSSSGGDSYEQYF. CDR3 DNA sequence: TGTGCCAGCAGTTCCTCAGGGGGAGACTCCTACGAGCAGTACTTC.

The chain has TRBV9 and TRBJ2-3, with 10 bases that match TRBD2. CDR3 length: 16 residues. CDR1 is SGDLS, CDR2 YYNGEE, per germline. Trimming at V came to 2 bases and at J to 3 bases, leaving 6 bases not matched to a gene. CDR3 loop: CASSVEGLALTDTQYF. The CDR3 DNA is TGTGCCAGCAGCGTCGAGGGACTAGCGCTTACAGATACGCAGTATTTT.

This clonotype was seen only a few times. The chain recombines TRBV5-1 with TRBJ1-1; D remains ambiguous. Trimming pared 4 bases from V and 6 bases from J, leaving 34 bases between. Germline loops: CDR1 SGHRS, CDR2 YFSETQ. The CDR3 runs to 20 residues. CDR3 sequence reads: CASSAGFRTGYPIPRPEAFF. CDR3 sequence (DNA): TGCGCCAGCAGCGCGGGATTTAGGACGGGATATCCCATCCCTCGGCCTGAAGCTTTCTTT.

This chain uses TRBV6-1 with TRBJ2-5; D is perhaps TRBD1 (5 bases). V lost 7 bases and J 0 bases, leaving 9 bases between the germline ends. The CDR3 has 13 amino acids. The germline gives CDR1 MNHNS, CDR2 SASEGT. CDR3 sequence reads: CASTTGNQETQYF. The DNA of the CDR3 is TGTGCCAGCACCACAGGCAACCAAGAGACCCAGTACTTC.

V and J are TRBV7-9 and TRBJ2-5; no clear D. Deletions cut 1 base from V and 2 bases from J, with 8 bases between. CDR3 size: 14 residues. The V gene's germline CDR1 is SEHNR and CDR2 FQNEAQ (reference sequence). CDR3 in DNA: TGTGCCAGCAGCTTAGTCTTTCTACAAGAGACCCAGTACTTC. Its protein is CASSLVFLQETQYF.

V usage is TRBV27 and J usage is TRBJ2-7, with D unresolved. The CDR3 consists of 15 residues. Trimming took off 8 bases at V and 3 bases at J, with 20 bases between the two ends. Germline V CDR1 and CDR2: MNHEY, SMNVEV (reference sequence). This CDR3 reads CASRVSAHEIYEQYF. The CDR3 bases are TGTGCCAGCCGAGTTTCGGCCCATGAGATCTACGAGCAGTACTTC.

This clonotype was detected only a few times. The rearrangement links TRBV27 to TRBJ2-1; possibly TRBD1 or TRBD2 for D (7 bases each). Germline V CDR1 and CDR2: MNHEY, SMNVEV (reference sequence). The ends were cut back, 5 bases at V and 8 bases at J, with 25 bases in the middle. The CDR3 loop spans 17 amino acids. CDR3: CASSQTGMMTGGDEQFF. The CDR3 nucleotides read TGTGCCAGCAGTCAGACAGGGATGATGACGGGAGGCGATGAGCAGTTCTTC.